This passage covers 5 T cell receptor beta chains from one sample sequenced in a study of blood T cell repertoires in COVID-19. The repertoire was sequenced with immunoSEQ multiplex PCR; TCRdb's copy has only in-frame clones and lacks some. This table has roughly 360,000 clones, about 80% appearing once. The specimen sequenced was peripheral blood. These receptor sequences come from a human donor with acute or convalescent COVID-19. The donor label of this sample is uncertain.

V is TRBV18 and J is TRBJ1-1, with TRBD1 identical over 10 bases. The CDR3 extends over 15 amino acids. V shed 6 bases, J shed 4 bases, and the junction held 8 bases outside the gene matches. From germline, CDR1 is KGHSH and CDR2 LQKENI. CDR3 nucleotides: TGTGCCAGCTCTCCCGGGACAGGGGCGGCCACTGAAGCTTTCTTT. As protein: CASSPGTGAATEAFF. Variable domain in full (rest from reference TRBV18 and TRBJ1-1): NAGVMQNPRHLVRRRGQEARLRCSPMKGHSHVYWYRQLPEEGLKFMVYLQKENIIDESGMPKERFSAEFPKEGPSILRIQQVVRGDSAAYFCASSPGTGAATEAFFGQGTRLTVV.

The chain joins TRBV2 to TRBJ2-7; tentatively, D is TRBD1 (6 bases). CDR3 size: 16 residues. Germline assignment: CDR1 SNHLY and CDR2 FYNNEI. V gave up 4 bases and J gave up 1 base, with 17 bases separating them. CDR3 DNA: TGTGCCAGCAGTGCGCCCCCAGGGGTAGAGTCCTACGAGCAGTACTTC. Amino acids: CASSAPPGVESYEQYF.

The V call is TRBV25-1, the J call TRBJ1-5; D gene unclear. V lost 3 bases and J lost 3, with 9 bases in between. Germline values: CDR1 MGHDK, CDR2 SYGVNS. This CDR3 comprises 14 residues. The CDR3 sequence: CASSDPGDNQPQHF. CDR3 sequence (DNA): TGTGCCAGCAGTGACCCAGGCGACAATCAGCCCCAGCATTTT.

In DNA form, the CDR3 reads TGTGCCAGCAGCTTAAGTGGTCCAACTCGTTACGAGCAGTACTTC. It specifies CASSLSGPTRYEQYF. This rearrangement joins TRBV11-2 to TRBJ2-7, with D hard to call. Germline CDR1 reads SGHAT; CDR2 reads FQNNGV. The CDR3 contains 15 residues. Trimming removed 2 bases from V and 4 bases from J, with 15 bases in between.

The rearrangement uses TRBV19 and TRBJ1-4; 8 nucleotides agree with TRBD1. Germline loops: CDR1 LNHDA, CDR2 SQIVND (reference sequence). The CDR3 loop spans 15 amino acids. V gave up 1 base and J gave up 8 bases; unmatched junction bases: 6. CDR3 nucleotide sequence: TGTGCCAGTAGTATAGCGGGGACAGGAATGGAAAAACTGTTTTTT. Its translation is CASSIAGTGMEKLFF.